One sample yielded the 12 T cell receptor beta chains listed below, sequenced in a study of blood T cell repertoires in COVID-19. Here immunoSEQ multiplex PCR was the method, and the copy in TCRdb shows in-frame clones only, minus some. Among 310,000 or so clones listed, 85% to 90% were seen once. The material sequenced was PBMCs or T cells enriched from blood (not recorded which). The receptors shown here come from a young woman who had recovered from COVID-19.

The chain carries TRBV3-1 (or the pseudogene TRBV3-2) and TRBJ1-2; tentative D call: TRBD1 (6 bases). Germline loops: CDR1 LGHDT, CDR2 YNNKEL (reference sequence). This CDR3 has 13 amino acids. Trimming stripped 0 bases from V and 8 bases from J, with 10 bases between. The CDR3 region is CASSQDRGWGYTF. The CDR3 nucleotides read TGTGCCAGCAGCCAAGACAGGGGATGGGGCTACACCTTC.

J is TRBJ2-3 and V is TRBV7-6, with 8 bases identical to TRBD2. This CDR3 region has 15 residues. After removal of 5 bases from V and 4 bases from J, the junction contained 8 bases not matched to a gene. Germline V gene data show CDR1 as SGHVS and CDR2 as FNYEAQ. In DNA, the CDR3 is TGTGCCAGCAGCAGACTAGCGATGGGTTCAGATACGCAGTATTTT. This codes for CASSRLAMGSDTQYF.

The rearrangement uses TRBV9 and TRBJ2-2; tentative D call: TRBD2 (7 bases). CDR3 length: 16 amino acids. From germline, CDR1 is SGDLS and CDR2 YYNGEE. V gave up 4 bases and J gave up 4 bases, with 17 bases separating them. DNA of the CDR3: TGTGCCAGCAGCTCGAGGTGGGGGGGGGCCACCGGGGAGCTGTTTTTT. Protein product: CASSSRWGGATGELFF.

J is TRBJ1-6 and V is TRBV28; 9 bases match TRBD1. Germline V gene lookup returns CDR1 MDHEN and CDR2 SYDVKM. The CDR3 totals 15 residues. V lost 8 bases, J lost 11 bases, and 13 bases stayed unmatched. The DNA of the CDR3 is TGTGCCAGCCAGGGACAGGGCACTTTCGAAGCACCCCTCCACTTT. Its translation is CASQGQGTFEAPLHF. The whole variable domain, filled in from reference TRBV28 and TRBJ1-6, reads DVKVTQSSRYLVKRTGEKVFLECVQDMDHENMFWYRQDPGLGLRLIYFSYDVKMKEKGDIPEGYSVSREKKERFSLILESASTNQTSMYLCASQGQGTFEAPLHFGNGTRLTVT.

This chain links TRBV5-4 with TRBJ1-6; 9 bases are shared with TRBD1. Germline loops: CDR1 SGHNT, CDR2 YYREEE (reference sequence). The CDR3 has 14 amino acids. V was pared by 3 bases and J by 7 bases, with 2 bases of the junction left unmatched. CDR3 coding DNA: TGTGCCAGCAGCTGGACAGGGGACAATTCACCCCTCCACTTT. Amino acids: CASSWTGDNSPLHF. The full variable domain, in which reference TRBV5-4 and TRBJ1-6 provide the parts outside the CDR3, is ETGVTQSPTHLIKTRGQQVTLRCSSQSGHNTVSWYQQALGQGPQFIFQYYREEENGRGNFPPRFSGLQFPNYSSELNVNALELDDSALYLCASSWTGDNSPLHFGNGTRLTVT.

The CDR3 bases are TGTGCCAGCAGTTTAATGACAGGGGGCACAGATACGCAGTATTTT. Protein product: CASSLMTGGTDTQYF. The gene calls are TRBV27 and TRBJ2-3; 8 bases match TRBD1. The trim removed 2 bases at V and 1 base at J, leaving 2 bases unmatched. In germline, CDR1 is MNHEY, CDR2 SMNVEV (reference sequence). This CDR3 spans 15 amino acids.

Note on this clone: Other DNA sequences in this sample translate to the same CDR3. The chain combines TRBV5-1 with TRBJ1-1; no firm D call. V was pared by 0 bases and J by 2 bases, with 5 bases between. This CDR3 region has 13 residues. CDR1 and CDR2 from the germline V gene are SGHRS and YFSETQ. The CDR3 spells CASSLGHNTEAFF. DNA for the CDR3: TGCGCCAGCAGCTTGGGGCACAACACTGAAGCTTTCTTT.

V gene TRBV9 combines with J gene TRBJ2-1; 14 nucleotides match TRBD2. CDR3 size: 17 residues. Trimming at V came to 3 bases and at J to 9 bases, leaving 11 bases not matched to a gene. Germline values: CDR1 SGDLS, CDR2 YYNGEE. CDR3 sequence (DNA): TGTGCCAGCAGCGGTTATCCCGGGACTAGCGGGAGACGTGAGCAGTTCTTC. It codes for CASSGYPGTSGRREQFF. Looking up the rest from reference TRBV9 and TRBJ2-1 gives the full variable domain: DSGVTQTPKHLITATGQRVTLRCSPRSGDLSVYWYQQSLDQGLQFLIQYYNGEERAKGNILERFSAQQFPDLHSELNLSSLELGDSALYFCASSGYPGTSGRREQFFGPGTRLTVL.

This rearrangement joins TRBV12-3 or TRBV12-4 to TRBJ1-1; D remains ambiguous. This CDR3 comprises 13 residues. V was shortened by 5 bases and J by 7 bases, with 14 bases between the two germline ends. In DNA form, the CDR3 reads TGTGCCAGCAGTCCAGACTTGGGAGGTGAAGCTTTCTTT. Translated, it gives CASSPDLGGEAFF.

The rearrangement links TRBV19 to TRBJ2-1, with TRBD2 identical over 9 bases. This CDR3 has 16 amino acids. Germline CDR1 and CDR2: LNHDA and SQIVND (reference sequence). Trimming removed 6 bases from V and 4 bases from J; junction bases left unmatched: 10. The CDR3 DNA reads TGTGCCAGTAGGGATACCACTAGCGGGCCGTACAATGAGCAGTTCTTC. Residues: CASRDTTSGPYNEQFF.

The chain joins TRBV7-9 to TRBJ2-1; 7 bases align to TRBD2. This CDR3 is built from 16 residues. Germline V gene sequence: CDR1 SEHNR, CDR2 FQNEAQ (reference sequence). With 2 bases clipped from V and 5 bases from J, the junction kept 9 bases outside the gene matches. The chain's CDR3 is CASSLSGLRLDNEQFF. CDR3 nucleotides: TGTGCCAGCAGCTTATCGGGACTAAGGTTGGACAATGAGCAGTTCTTC. The whole variable domain, filled in from reference TRBV7-9 and TRBJ2-1, reads DTGVSQNPRHKITKRGQNVTFRCDPISEHNRLYWYRQTLGQGPEFLTYFQNEAQLEKSRLLSDRFSAERPKGSFSTLEIQRTEQGDSAMYLCASSLSGLRLDNEQFFGPGTRLTVL.

The CDR3 sequence: CASRRTGSNTGELFF. CDR3 coding DNA: TGTGCCAGCAGGCGAACAGGATCGAACACCGGGGAGCTGTTTTTT. V and J are TRBV11-3 and TRBJ2-2; possible D gene TRBD1, 5 bases. The CDR3 runs 15 residues. Germline V lookup: CDR1 SGHNT, CDR2 YENEEA. Trimming cost V 6 bases and J 0 bases, with 11 bases left between them. Based on the CDR3 plus reference TRBV11-3 and TRBJ2-2, the full variable domain is EAGVVQSPRYKIIEKKQPVAFWCNPISGHNTLYWYLQNLGQGPELLIRYENEEAVDDSQLPKDRFSAERLKGVDSTLKIQPAELGDSAVYLCASRRTGSNTGELFFGEGSRLTVL.